Listed below are T cell receptor beta chains from one sample, sequenced in a study of cytomegalovirus exposure and HLA in healthy donors. Sequenced by immunoSEQ multiplex PCR; TCRdb stores in-frame clones only, minus some. Of over 150,000 clones in the sample, roughly 85% were seen once. Sequences were obtained from PBMCs. The receptors derive from a young woman in good health and CMV-seronegative. Both conserved end residues are part of each CDR3. D genes are given only for firm matches. Where a row states a size, it is once, few, many or the class of an expanded clone; other rows omit it.

TRBJ2-6,TRBV29-1,-,-,CSMRSGANVLTF,TGCAGCATGCGCTCTGGGGCCAACGTCCTGACTTTC
TRBJ2-7,TRBV9,-,-,CASSASTSAPKQYF,TGTGCCAGCAGCGCGTCTACTTCTGCTCCGAAGCAGTACTTC
TRBJ2-3,TRBV9,-,-,CASSVGRSGDTQYF,TGTGCCAGCAGCGTAGGTCGCAGCGGAGATACGCAGTATTTT
TRBJ1-1,TRBV10-3,-,-,CAISESAHNTEAFF,TGTGCCATCAGTGAGTCGGCACACAACACTGAAGCTTTCTTT
TRBJ2-7,TRBV4-1,-,-,CASSQVDSFSYEQYF,TGCGCCAGCAGCCAAGTCGACAGCTTCTCCTACGAGCAGTACTTC
TRBJ2-5,TRBV7-6,TRBD2,-,CASSQSTSGAQETQYF,TGTGCCAGCAGCCAATCTACTAGCGGAGCCCAAGAGACCCAGTACTTC
TRBJ2-3,TRBV14,TRBD2,-,CASSRRVRAGGGTDTQYF,TGTGCCAGCAGCCGCAGAGTCCGGGCGGGAGGGGGCACAGATACGCAGTATTTT
TRBJ1-1,TRBV9,-,-,CASSGGGGPNTEAFF,TGTGCCAGCAGCGGAGGGGGGGGCCCCAACACTGAAGCTTTCTTT
TRBJ1-1,TRBV18,TRBD1,-,CASSRQGDTEAFF,TGTGCCAGCTCCCGACAGGGGGACACTGAAGCTTTCTTT
TRBJ2-3,TRBV7-9,TRBD2,-,CASSAHSGGTDTQYF,TGTGCCAGCAGCGCCCACAGCGGGGGCACAGATACGCAGTATTTT
TRBJ2-7,TRBV7-2,TRBD2,-,CASNAKLAYYEQYF,TGTGCCAGCAACGCGAAACTAGCGTACTACGAGCAGTACTTC
TRBJ2-1,TRBV5-6,-,-,CASSPGDSYNEQFF,TGTGCCAGCAGCCCGGGGGACAGCTACAATGAGCAGTTCTTC
TRBJ1-2,TRBV19,-,-,CASSIPLGWRGQGYGYTF,TGTGCCAGTAGTATACCCTTAGGATGGAGGGGCCAGGGCTATGGCTACACCTTC
TRBJ1-3,TRBV7-9,-,-,CASSLGNQAGNPGNTIYF,TGTGCCAGCAGCCTGGGGAACCAGGCAGGGAACCCTGGAAACACCATATATTTT
TRBJ2-1,TRBV19,TRBD2,-,CASSGLESSYNEQFF,TGTGCCAGTAGCGGACTAGAGAGCTCCTACAATGAGCAGTTCTTC
TRBJ2-1,TRBV7-9,-,-,CASSLQTSSYNEQFF,TGTGCCAGCAGCTTACAAACAAGCTCCTACAATGAGCAGTTCTTC
TRBJ1-3,TRBV7-9,TRBD1,once,CASTGTVAGNTIYF,TGTGCCAGCACAGGGACAGTCGCCGGAAACACCATATATTTT
TRBJ2-3,TRBV18,-,-,CASSPLPEGTDTQYF,TGTGCCAGCTCACCATTGCCAGAGGGCACAGATACGCAGTATTTT
TRBJ1-4,TRBV25-1,-,-,CASSESHSATNEKLFF,TGTGCCAGCAGTGAATCGCACAGTGCAACTAATGAAAAACTGTTTTTT
TRBJ2-2,TRBV5-1,TRBD1,-,CASRGTGNTGELFF,TGCGCCAGCAGGGGGACAGGGAACACCGGGGAGCTGTTTTTT
TRBJ1-4,TRBV6-1,-,-,CASSEQGGTNEKLFF,TGTGCCAGCAGTGAACAAGGCGGAACTAATGAAAAACTGTTTTTT
TRBJ1-5,TRBV6-6,-,-,CASTTKGFSNQPQHF,TGTGCCAGCACTACAAAGGGGTTCAGCAATCAGCCCCAGCATTTT
TRBJ2-3,TRBV6-1,-,-,CASSPEGWGGAQYF,TGTGCCAGCAGTCCCGAAGGGTGGGGAGGAGCGCAGTATTTT
TRBJ2-7,TRBV4-3,TRBD1,-,CASSQRPGTGAYEQYF,TGCGCCAGCAGCCAACGTCCCGGGACAGGGGCTTACGAGCAGTACTTC
TRBJ1-3,TRBV6-1,TRBD1,-,CASSEVGQRGNTIYF,TGTGCCAGCAGTGAAGTGGGACAGAGGGGAAACACCATATATTTT
TRBJ1-5,TRBV2,TRBD1,-,CASSGKGAVEQPQHF,TGTGCCAGCAGTGGAAAGGGGGCCGTAGAACAGCCCCAGCATTTT
TRBJ1-5,TRBV19,-,-,CASTPLGESNQPQHF,TGTGCCAGTACCCCCCTTGGAGAGAGCAATCAGCCCCAGCATTTT
TRBJ1-6,TRBV18,-,-,CASSPKSGRGSSYNSPLHF,TGTGCCAGCTCACCAAAATCGGGTCGGGGGAGCTCCTATAATTCACCCCTCCACTTT
TRBJ2-6,TRBV7-9,-,-,CASSSLRGRAAGANVLTF,TGTGCCAGCAGCTCCCTGAGGGGGAGGGCCGCTGGGGCCAACGTCCTGACTTTC
TRBJ1-2,TRBV5-6,-,once,CASSKTSGANYGYTF,TGTGCCAGCAGCAAAACCTCAGGGGCTAACTATGGCTACACCTTC
TRBJ2-7,TRBV10-1,-,-,CASSESTGAYEQYF,TGCGCCAGCAGTGAGTCGACAGGCGCCTACGAGCAGTACTTC
TRBJ2-1,TRBV5-1,TRBD2,-,CASSLLGASGRHGNEQFF,TGCGCCAGCAGCTTGCTCGGTGCTAGCGGGAGGCACGGCAATGAGCAGTTCTTC
TRBJ1-2,TRBV6-4,TRBD1,-,CASRAQGAYGYTF,TGTGCCAGCCGCGCTCAGGGGGCATATGGCTACACCTTC
TRBJ2-3,TRBV7-9,TRBD1,-,CASIPGTGGTDTQYF,TGTGCCAGCATTCCCGGGACAGGGGGCACAGATACGCAGTATTTT
TRBJ2-5,TRBV9,-,-,CASSARDTQETQYF,TGTGCCAGCAGCGCCCGGGACACGCAAGAGACCCAGTACTTC
TRBJ1-5,TRBV6-5,TRBD1,-,CASSPTGDRGQPQHF,TGTGCCAGCAGTCCCACAGGGGACAGGGGACAGCCCCAGCATTTT
TRBJ2-5,TRBV27,TRBD1,-,CASSSTGQQETQYF,TGTGCCAGCAGTTCTACGGGACAGCAAGAGACCCAGTACTTC
TRBJ1-2,TRBV7-2,-,-,CASSSQGNNYGYTF,TGTGCCAGCAGCTCACAGGGCAATAACTATGGCTACACCTTC
TRBJ2-2,TRBV7-2,TRBD1,-,CASSSIRTGGELFF,TGTGCCAGCAGCTCCATTCGGACAGGGGGGGAGCTGTTTTTT
TRBJ1-1,TRBV6-5,-,-,CASSYFPGINTEAFF,TGTGCCAGCAGTTACTTCCCAGGGATCAACACTGAAGCTTTCTTT
TRBJ2-3,TRBV7-9,TRBD2,-,CASSPGLAGGNTDTQYF,TGTGCCAGCAGCCCGGGACTAGCGGGGGGCAACACAGATACGCAGTATTTT
TRBJ2-7,TRBV4-1,-,-,CASGGPSGEQYF,TGCGCCAGCGGCGGGCCGTCGGGAGAGCAGTACTTC
TRBJ1-1,TRBV2,TRBD1,-,CASRRGQGGGEAFF,TGTGCCAGCCGGAGGGGACAGGGCGGGGGTGAAGCTTTCTTT
TRBJ2-1,TRBV4-2,-,-,CASSQGRNSQGNEQFF,TGTGCCAGCAGCCAAGGTCGCAATAGTCAGGGCAATGAGCAGTTCTTC
TRBJ2-1,TRBV2,TRBD1,-,CASSEASTGGHEQFF,TGTGCCAGCAGTGAAGCGAGTACAGGGGGACATGAGCAGTTCTTC
TRBJ2-3,TRBV2,TRBD1,-,CASGRPAGGGTDTQYF,TGTGCCAGCGGAAGGCCGGCAGGGGGCGGAACAGATACGCAGTATTTT
TRBJ2-2,TRBV4-2,TRBD2,few,CASRAGLAGVGTGELFF,TGTGCCAGCCGGGCGGGACTAGCGGGAGTGGGCACCGGGGAGCTGTTTTTT
TRBJ1-2,TRBV7-8,TRBD1,-,CASSLAQGASNYGYTF,TGTGCCAGCAGCTTAGCCCAGGGGGCCTCTAACTATGGCTACACCTTC
TRBJ1-2,TRBV5-6,-,-,CASSPPARGSWGYGYTF,TGTGCCAGCAGCCCCCCGGCCCGGGGATCTTGGGGCTATGGCTACACCTTC
TRBJ2-5,TRBV5-1,-,-,CASSLVTGSGQETQYF,TGCGCCAGCAGCTTGGTAACAGGGTCAGGTCAAGAGACCCAGTACTTC
TRBJ2-3,TRBV18,-,-,CASSPPGSLDTQYF,TGTGCCAGCTCACCACCTGGCAGTCTAGATACGCAGTATTTT
TRBJ2-7,TRBV27,-,-,CASTATPRGEQYF,TGTGCCAGCACCGCCACCCCTAGGGGGGAGCAGTACTTC
TRBJ2-7,TRBV7-6,TRBD1,-,CASSLVGTGETYEQYF,TGTGCCAGCAGCTTAGTGGGGACAGGGGAAACCTACGAGCAGTACTTC
TRBJ2-1,TRBV7-8,TRBD1,-,CASSPRGHEQFF,TGTGCCAGCAGCCCTAGGGGGCATGAGCAGTTCTTC
TRBJ1-1,TRBV27,TRBD1,-,CASEGQGDTEAFF,TGTGCCAGCGAGGGACAGGGGGACACTGAAGCTTTCTTT
TRBJ1-2,TRBV29-1,-,-,CSVGRESINYGYTF,TGCAGCGTTGGCCGGGAATCCATCAACTATGGCTACACCTTC
TRBJ2-1,TRBV7-2,-,once,CASRTSRKGSYEQFF,TGTGCCAGCAGAACCTCCAGAAAGGGGTCCTATGAGCAGTTCTTC
TRBJ1-3,TRBV11-2,TRBD1,-,CASSLIKRQGDGNTIYF,TGTGCCAGCAGCCTCATTAAAAGACAGGGGGATGGAAACACCATATATTTT
TRBJ2-5,TRBV19,-,-,CASSSTGLSQETQYF,TGTGCCAGTAGTAGCACCGGACTGTCACAAGAGACCCAGTACTTC
TRBJ1-1,TRBV29-1,TRBD1,-,CSVEGGRSEGQGGWTEAFF,TGCAGCGTTGAAGGAGGTCGTTCCGAAGGACAGGGGGGTTGGACTGAAGCTTTCTTT